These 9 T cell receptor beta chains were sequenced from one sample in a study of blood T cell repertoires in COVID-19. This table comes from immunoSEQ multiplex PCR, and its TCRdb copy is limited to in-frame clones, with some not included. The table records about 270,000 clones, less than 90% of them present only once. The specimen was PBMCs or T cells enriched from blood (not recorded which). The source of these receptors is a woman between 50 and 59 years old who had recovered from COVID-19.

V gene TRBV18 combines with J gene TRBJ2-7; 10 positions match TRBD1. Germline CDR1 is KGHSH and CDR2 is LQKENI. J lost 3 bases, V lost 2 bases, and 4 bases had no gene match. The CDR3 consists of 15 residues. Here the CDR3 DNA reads TGTGCCAGCTCACCATCGGACAGGGGGTTCTACGAGCAGTACTTC. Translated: CASSPSDRGFYEQYF.

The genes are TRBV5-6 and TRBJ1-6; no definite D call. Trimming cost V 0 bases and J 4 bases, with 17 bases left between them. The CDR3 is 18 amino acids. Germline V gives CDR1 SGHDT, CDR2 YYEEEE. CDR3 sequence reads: CASSLARPRGRYNSPLHF. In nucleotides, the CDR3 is TGTGCCAGCAGCTTGGCCCGTCCTCGCGGGAGGTATAATTCACCCCTCCACTTT.

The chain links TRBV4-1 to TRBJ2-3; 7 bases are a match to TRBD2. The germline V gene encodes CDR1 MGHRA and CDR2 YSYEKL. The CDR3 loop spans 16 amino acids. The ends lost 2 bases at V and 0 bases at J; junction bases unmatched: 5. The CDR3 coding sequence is TGCGCCAGCAGCCAAAGGACTAGGGTTAGCACAGATACGCAGTATTTT. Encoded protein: CASSQRTRVSTDTQYF.

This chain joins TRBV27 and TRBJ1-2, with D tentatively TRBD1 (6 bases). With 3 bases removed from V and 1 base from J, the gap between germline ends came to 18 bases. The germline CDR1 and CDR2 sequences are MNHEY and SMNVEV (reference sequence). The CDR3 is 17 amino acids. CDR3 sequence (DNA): TGTGCCAGCAGTTTGTCAGGGGCCACCAACGTTAACTATGGCTACACCTTC. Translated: CASSLSGATNVNYGYTF.

The CDR3 loop is CASSPRTGYSKGYTF. The CDR3 DNA sequence: TGTGCCAGTAGTCCCCGGACAGGGTATAGCAAAGGCTACACCTTC. The V gene is TRBV19, the J gene TRBJ1-2; 8 nucleotides line up with TRBD1. The CDR3 length is 15 residues. Germline assignment: CDR1 LNHDA and CDR2 SQIVND (reference sequence). V shed 5 bases, J shed 8 bases, and the junction held 13 bases outside the gene matches.

This CDR3 is CASSLVLQGSHEQYF. As DNA, the CDR3 is TGTGCCAGCAGCTTAGTCCTACAGGGGTCCCACGAGCAGTACTTC. V is TRBV7-2 and J is TRBJ2-7, with TRBD1 matching over 7 bases. Germline V gene lookup returns CDR1 SGHTA and CDR2 FQGNSA. After removal of 1 base from V and 5 bases from J, the junction contained 8 bases not matched to a gene. The CDR3 has 15 amino acids.

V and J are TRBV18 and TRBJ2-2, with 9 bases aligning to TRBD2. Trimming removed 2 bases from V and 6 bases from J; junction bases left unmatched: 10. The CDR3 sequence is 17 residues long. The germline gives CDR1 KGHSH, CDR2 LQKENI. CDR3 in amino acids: CASSPSIFSGSSGELFF. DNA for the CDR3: TGTGCCAGCTCACCATCTATATTTAGCGGGAGTTCCGGGGAGCTGTTTTTT.

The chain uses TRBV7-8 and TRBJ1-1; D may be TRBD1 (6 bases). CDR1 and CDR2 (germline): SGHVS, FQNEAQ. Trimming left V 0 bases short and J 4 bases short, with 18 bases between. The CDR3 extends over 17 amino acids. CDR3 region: CASSLARTGIPSTEAFF. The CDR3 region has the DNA TGTGCCAGCAGCTTAGCGCGAACAGGGATTCCGAGCACTGAAGCTTTCTTT.

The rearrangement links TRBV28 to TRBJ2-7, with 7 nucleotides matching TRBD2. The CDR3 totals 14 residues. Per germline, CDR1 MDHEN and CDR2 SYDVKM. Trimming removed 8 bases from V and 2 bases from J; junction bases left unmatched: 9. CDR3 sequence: CASSSGGTTYEQYF. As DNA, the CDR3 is TGTGCCAGCTCTTCGGGAGGAACAACCTACGAGCAGTACTTC.